This entry describes one T cell receptor (beta chain). What it binds is not known. The sample is drawn from a study of T cells after yellow fever vaccination. Study findings and constraints: The booster response re-showed most primary clones: around 96% CD4, approximately 86% CD8.

A 5'RACE template-switching step, the method used to make TCR cDNA, added a universal primer site and UMIs. TCRdb re-called the 5' RACE reads through MiXCR, storing one row per CDR3 protein. The sample shows hundreds of thousands of distinct CDR3 sequences, about 12% of them seen only once. Here the sequenced sample was PBMCs, taken on the day of the yellow fever booster vaccination. This TCR was recovered from a young man who received the YFV17D yellow fever vaccine.

The CDR3, as DNA: TGTGCCAGCAGCGTAGGACAGGGCAATGGGGAAAAACTGTTTTTT. Translated, it gives CASSVGQGNGEKLFF. The gene calls are TRBV7-2 and TRBJ1-4; TRBD1 matches 8 bases. This CDR3 is 15 amino acids long. Trimming took 5 bases from V and 8 from J; bases not matched to a gene: 10. CDR1 is SGHTA and CDR2 is FQGNSA in the germline V gene.